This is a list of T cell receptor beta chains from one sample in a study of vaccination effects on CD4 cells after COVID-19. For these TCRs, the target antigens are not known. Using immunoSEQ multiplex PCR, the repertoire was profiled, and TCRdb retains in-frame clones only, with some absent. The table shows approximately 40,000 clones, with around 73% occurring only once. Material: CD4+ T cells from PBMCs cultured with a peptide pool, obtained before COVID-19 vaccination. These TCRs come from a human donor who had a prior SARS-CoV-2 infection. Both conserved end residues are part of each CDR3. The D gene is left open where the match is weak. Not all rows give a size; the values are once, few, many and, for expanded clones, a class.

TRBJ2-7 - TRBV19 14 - CASRRRHPDYEQYF TGTGCCAGCCGGCGGAGACATCCAGACTACGAGCAGTACTTC
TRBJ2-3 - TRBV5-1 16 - CASSFQPGLNTDTQYF TGCGCCAGCAGCTTTCAGCCGGGACTTAACACAGATACGCAGTATTTT
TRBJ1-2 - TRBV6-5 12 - CASNNGGSGYTF TGTGCCAGCAACAACGGGGGTTCTGGCTACACCTTC
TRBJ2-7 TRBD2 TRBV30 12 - CAWSGLADEQYF TGTGCCTGGAGTGGACTAGCGGACGAGCAGTACTTC
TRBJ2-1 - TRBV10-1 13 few CASSESPTNEQFF TGCGCCAGCAGTGAGTCGCCGACGAATGAGCAGTTCTTC
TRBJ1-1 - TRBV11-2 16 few CASSLVWDTENTEAFF TGTGCCAGCAGCTTAGTTTGGGACACAGAGAACACTGAAGCTTTCTTT
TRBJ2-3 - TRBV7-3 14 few CASSPTVGADTQYF TGTGCCAGCAGCCCAACCGTCGGGGCAGATACGCAGTATTTT
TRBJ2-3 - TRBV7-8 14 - CASSLYGRADTQYF TGTGCCAGCAGCTTATACGGTAGGGCAGATACGCAGTATTTT
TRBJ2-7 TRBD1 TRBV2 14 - CASSVDRGAYEQYF TGTGCCAGCAGTGTCGACAGGGGGGCCTACGAGCAGTACTTC
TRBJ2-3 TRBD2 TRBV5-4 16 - CASRQTSGGQGDTQYF TGTGCCAGCAGGCAGACTAGCGGGGGGCAGGGGGATACGCAGTATTTT
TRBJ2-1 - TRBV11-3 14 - CASSLVRGVQEQFF TGTGCCAGCAGCTTAGTACGAGGGGTACAGGAGCAGTTCTTC
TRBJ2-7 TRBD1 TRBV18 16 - CASSLLGTGSSYEQYF TGTGCCAGCTCACTTCTCGGGACAGGGTCCTCCTACGAGCAGTACTTC
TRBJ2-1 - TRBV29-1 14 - CSARGLAGWDEQFF TGCAGCGCCAGGGGGCTAGCGGGATGGGATGAGCAGTTCTTC
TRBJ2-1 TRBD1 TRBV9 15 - CASSARQGIYNEQFF TGTGCCAGCAGCGCGCGACAGGGGATCTACAATGAGCAGTTCTTC
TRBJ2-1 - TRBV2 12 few CASSGGAVEQFF TGTGCCAGCAGTGGAGGGGCGGTGGAGCAGTTCTTC
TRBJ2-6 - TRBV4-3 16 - CASSQDPSAGANVLTF TGCGCCAGCAGCCAAGATCCTAGTGCTGGGGCCAACGTCCTGACTTTC
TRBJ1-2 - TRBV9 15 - CASSVGVTRNYGYTF TGTGCCAGCAGCGTAGGTGTGACAAGAAACTATGGCTACACCTTC
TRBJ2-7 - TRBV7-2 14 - CASSLGGPPYEQYF TGTGCCAGCAGCTTAGGGGGGCCCCCCTACGAGCAGTACTTC
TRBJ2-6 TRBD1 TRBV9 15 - CASSAQGAGANVLTF TGTGCCAGCAGTGCACAGGGGGCTGGGGCCAACGTCCTGACTTTC
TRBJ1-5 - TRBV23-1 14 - CASSRPRGNQPQHF TGCGCCAGCAGTCGCCCACGTGGCAATCAGCCCCAGCATTTT
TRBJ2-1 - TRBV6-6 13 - CASSYSGNNEQFF TGTGCCAGCAGTTACTCAGGAAACAATGAGCAGTTCTTC
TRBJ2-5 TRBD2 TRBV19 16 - CASRASGGASQETQYF TGTGCCAGTAGGGCTAGCGGGGGGGCATCTCAAGAGACCCAGTACTTC
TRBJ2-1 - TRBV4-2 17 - CASSQDGRAYADNEQFF TGTGCCAGCAGCCAAGATGGCAGGGCATACGCTGACAATGAGCAGTTCTTC
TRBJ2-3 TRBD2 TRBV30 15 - CACHGGGRGTDTQYF TGTGCCTGCCACGGGGGGGGAAGGGGCACAGATACGCAGTATTTT
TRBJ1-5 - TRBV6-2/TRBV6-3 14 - CASSYGGGNQPQHF TGTGCCAGCAGTTACGGGGGGGGCAATCAGCCCCAGCATTTT
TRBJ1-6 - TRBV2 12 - CASSEYGSPLHF TGTGCCAGCAGTGAATATGGATCACCCCTCCACTTT
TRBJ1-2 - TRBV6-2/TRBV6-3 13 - CASSRDMAYGYTF TGTGCCAGCAGTCGGGACATGGCCTATGGCTACACCTTC
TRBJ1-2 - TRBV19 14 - CASSTSRDFYGYTF TGTGCCAGTAGTACCTCTCGGGATTTCTATGGCTACACCTTC
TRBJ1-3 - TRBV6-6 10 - CASTRNTIYF TGTGCCAGCACTAGAAACACCATATATTTT
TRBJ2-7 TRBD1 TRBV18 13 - CASSPDRAGEQYF TGTGCCAGCTCGCCGGACAGGGCGGGCGAGCAGTACTTC
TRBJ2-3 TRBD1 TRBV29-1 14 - CSATGTGGRDTQYF TGCAGCGCTACTGGGACAGGGGGCAGAGATACGCAGTATTTT
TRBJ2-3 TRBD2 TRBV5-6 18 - CASSLKTSGGVSTDTQYF TGTGCCAGCAGCTTGAAGACTAGCGGGGGGGTTAGCACAGATACGCAGTATTTT
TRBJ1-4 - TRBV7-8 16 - CASSRQTGFSNEKLFF TGTGCCAGCAGTAGGCAAACAGGATTTTCTAATGAAAAACTGTTTTTT
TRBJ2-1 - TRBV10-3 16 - CAIRSIGLYSYNEQFF TGTGCCATCAGGTCGATAGGGTTGTACTCCTACAATGAGCAGTTCTTC
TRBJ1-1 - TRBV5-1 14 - CASSLLGPDTEAFF TGCGCCAGCAGCTTGCTGGGGCCGGACACTGAAGCTTTCTTT
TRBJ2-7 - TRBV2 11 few CASTAPYEQYF TGTGCCAGCACGGCCCCCTACGAGCAGTACTTC
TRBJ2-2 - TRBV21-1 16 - CASSWAPVQNTGELFF TGTGCCAGCAGTTGGGCGCCGGTTCAGAACACCGGGGAGCTGTTTTTT
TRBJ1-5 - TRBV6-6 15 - CASSRSPGPSQPQHF TGTGCCAGCAGTCGATCCCCGGGGCCAAGTCAGCCCCAGCATTTT
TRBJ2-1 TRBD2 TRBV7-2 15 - CASSRGSAQYNEQFF TGTGCCAGCAGCCGCGGGAGTGCTCAATACAATGAGCAGTTCTTC
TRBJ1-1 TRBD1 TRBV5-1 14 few CASSPRTGYTEAFF TGCGCCAGCAGCCCCAGGACAGGATACACTGAAGCTTTCTTT
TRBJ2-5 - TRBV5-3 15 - CARSLGRGRQETQYF TGTGCCAGAAGCTTGGGCAGGGGGAGGCAAGAGACCCAGTACTTC
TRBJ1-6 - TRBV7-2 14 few CASSLNSGGSPLHF TGTGCCAGCAGCTTAAATTCTGGCGGTTCACCCCTCCACTTT
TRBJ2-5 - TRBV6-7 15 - CASRSRGTLQETQYF TGTGCCAGCAGATCCCGCGGGACCCTGCAGGAGACCCAGTACTTC
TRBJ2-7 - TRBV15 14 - CATSRERGNYEQYF TGTGCCACCAGCAGGGAAAGGGGGAACTACGAGCAGTACTTC
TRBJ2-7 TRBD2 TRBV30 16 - CAYRTSGSGGSGEQYF TGTGCCTACCGGACTAGCGGGAGCGGAGGGTCTGGCGAGCAGTACTTC
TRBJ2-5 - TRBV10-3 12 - CAISESGETQYF TGTGCCATCAGTGAGTCAGGAGAGACCCAGTACTTC
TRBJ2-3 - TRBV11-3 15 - CASSVGDSRTDTQYF TGTGCCAGCAGCGTAGGGGACTCAAGAACAGATACGCAGTATTTT
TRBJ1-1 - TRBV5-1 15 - CASSLGQSKSTEAFF TGCGCCAGCAGCTTGGGACAGAGCAAGAGCACTGAAGCTTTCTTT
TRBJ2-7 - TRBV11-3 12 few CASSVQRHEQYF TGTGCCAGCAGCGTGCAACGACACGAGCAGTACTTC
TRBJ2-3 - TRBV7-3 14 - CASSFSHATDTQYF TGTGCCAGCAGCTTTTCACACGCCACAGATACGCAGTATTTT
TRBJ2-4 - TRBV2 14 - CASIYGLGKNIQYF TGTGCCAGCATTTATGGACTGGGAAAAAACATTCAGTACTTC
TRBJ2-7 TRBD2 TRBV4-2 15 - CASSQAGGSAYEQYF TGTGCCAGCAGCCAAGCCGGCGGGAGCGCCTACGAGCAGTACTTC
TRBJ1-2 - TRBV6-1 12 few CASSDQGWGYTF TGTGCCAGCAGTGATCAGGGGTGGGGCTACACCTTC